The clone carrying this T cell receptor beta chain appeared a single time. This sample stems from a study of blood T cells in healthy people across ages. CDR1 SGHRS and CDR2 YFSETQ come from the germline V gene. This CDR3 has 16 residues. The V gene lost 1 base and the J gene lost 2 bases, with 13 bases spanning the gap. Sample-barcoded 5' priming and a J-beta primer mix drove a second PCR of 7 to 11 cycles. TCRdb called the 5' RACE reads again in MiXCR, with one record for every CDR3 protein. The sample shows more than 700,000 distinct CDR3 sequences, around half of them seen only once. Each donor gave 9 to 10 milliliters of peripheral blood.

The sequenced material came from blood. The sequence came from an elderly man in good health. The rearrangement links TRBV5-1 to TRBJ1-5; perhaps TRBD1 as D (5 bases). The CDR3 region is CASSLTGNNGNQPQHF. Written as DNA, the CDR3 is TGCGCCAGCAGCTTGACAGGTAATAATGGCAATCAGCCCCAGCATTTT.